Listed below are T cell receptor beta chains from one sample, sequenced in a study of blood T cells in healthy people across ages. TCRdb reprocessed the 5' RACE reads via MiXCR and lists one record per CDR3 protein. The sample includes about 940,000 distinct CDR3 sequences, 48% of them seen just once. The sequenced material came from blood. The receptors were gathered from a man younger than 45 in good health. Both conserved end residues are trimmed from each CDR3.

V: TRBV2; CDR3: ASKIGLAGGGGTQY
V: TRBV2; CDR3: ASGRPGQGYEQY
V: TRBV29-1; CDR3: STLGTYGYT
V: TRBV24-1; CDR3: ATSDLMNEQY
V: TRBV4-1; CDR3: ASSQDGATEAF
V: TRBV6-5; CDR3: ASSYRDRSTDTQY
V: TRBV6-5; CDR3: ASSYQAGKAEAF
V: TRBV28; CDR3: ASSFLQELNQPQH
V: TRBV25-1; CDR3: ASSELDRGFDDEQF
V: TRBV14; CDR3: ASSHGRDTQY
V: TRBV20-1; CDR3: SASDGNGYT
V: TRBV7-2; CDR3: ASSFSSGGVYEQY
V: TRBV11-3; CDR3: ASSHPGLEPYEQY